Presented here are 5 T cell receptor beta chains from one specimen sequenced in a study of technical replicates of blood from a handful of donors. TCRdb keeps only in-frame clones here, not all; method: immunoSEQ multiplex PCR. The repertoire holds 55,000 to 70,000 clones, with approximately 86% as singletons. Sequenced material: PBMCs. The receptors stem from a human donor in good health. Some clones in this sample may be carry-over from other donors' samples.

This CDR3 reads CASSIRDRGFRTEAFF. CDR3 sequence (DNA): TGTGCCAGTAGTATCAGGGACAGGGGGTTTCGGACTGAAGCTTTCTTT. This chain joins TRBV19 and TRBJ1-1; the match to TRBD1 covers 11 bases. This CDR3 has 16 amino acids. Germline V gene data show CDR1 as LNHDA and CDR2 as SQIVND (reference sequence). J lost 5 bases, V lost 3 bases, and 8 bases had no gene match.

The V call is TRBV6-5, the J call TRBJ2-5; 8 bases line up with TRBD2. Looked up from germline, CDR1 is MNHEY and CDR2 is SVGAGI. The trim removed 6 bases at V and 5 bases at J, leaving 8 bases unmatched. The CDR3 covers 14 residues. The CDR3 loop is CASSSPGGRETQYF. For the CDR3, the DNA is TGTGCCAGCAGCAGCCCGGGGGGGAGGGAGACCCAGTACTTC.

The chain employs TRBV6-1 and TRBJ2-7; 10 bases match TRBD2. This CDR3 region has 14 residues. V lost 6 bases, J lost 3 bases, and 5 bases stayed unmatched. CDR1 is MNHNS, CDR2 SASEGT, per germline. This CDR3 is CASRPLAGVYEQYF. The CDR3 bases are TGTGCCAGCAGGCCGCTAGCGGGAGTCTACGAGCAGTACTTC.

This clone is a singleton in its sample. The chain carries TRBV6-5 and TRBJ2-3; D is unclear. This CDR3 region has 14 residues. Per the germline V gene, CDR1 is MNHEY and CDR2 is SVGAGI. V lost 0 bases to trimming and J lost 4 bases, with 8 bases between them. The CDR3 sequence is CASSYSRLPDTQYF. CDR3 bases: TGTGCCAGCAGTTACTCCAGGCTGCCAGATACGCAGTATTTT.

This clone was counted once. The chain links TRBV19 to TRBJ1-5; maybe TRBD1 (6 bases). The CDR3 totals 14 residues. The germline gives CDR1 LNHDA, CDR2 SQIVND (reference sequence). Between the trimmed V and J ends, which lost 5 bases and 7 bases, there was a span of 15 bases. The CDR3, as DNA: TGTGCCAGTAGTGTTTCACAGGGTCGCCAGCCCCAGCATTTT. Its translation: CASSVSQGRQPQHF.